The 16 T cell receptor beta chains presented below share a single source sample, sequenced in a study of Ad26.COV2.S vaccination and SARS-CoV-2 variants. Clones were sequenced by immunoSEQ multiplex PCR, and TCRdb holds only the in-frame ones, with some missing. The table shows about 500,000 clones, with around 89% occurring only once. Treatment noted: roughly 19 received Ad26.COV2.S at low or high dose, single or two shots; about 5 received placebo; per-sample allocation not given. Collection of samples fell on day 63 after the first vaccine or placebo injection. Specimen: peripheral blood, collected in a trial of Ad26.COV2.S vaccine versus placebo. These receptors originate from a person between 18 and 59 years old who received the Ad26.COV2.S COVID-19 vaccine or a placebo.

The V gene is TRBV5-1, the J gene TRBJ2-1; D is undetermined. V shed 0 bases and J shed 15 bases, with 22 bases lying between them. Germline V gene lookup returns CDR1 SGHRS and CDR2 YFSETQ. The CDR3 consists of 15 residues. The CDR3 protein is CASSLDDFIGVGRFF. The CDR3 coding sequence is TGCGCCAGCAGCTTGGACGATTTTATAGGAGTTGGGCGGTTCTTC.

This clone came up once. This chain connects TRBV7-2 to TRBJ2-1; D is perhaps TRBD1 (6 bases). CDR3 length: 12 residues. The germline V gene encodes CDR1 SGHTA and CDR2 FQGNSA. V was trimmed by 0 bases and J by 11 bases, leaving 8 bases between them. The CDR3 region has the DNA TGTGCCAGCAGCTTAGCGGGGGCACAGCAGTTCTTC. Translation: CASSLAGAQQFF.

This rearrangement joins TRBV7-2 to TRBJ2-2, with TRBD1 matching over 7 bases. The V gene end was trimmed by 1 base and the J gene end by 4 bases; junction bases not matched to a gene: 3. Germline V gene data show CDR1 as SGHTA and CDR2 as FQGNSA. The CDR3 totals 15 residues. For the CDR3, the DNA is TGTGCCAGCAGCTTAGTTACAGGGGTCACCGGGGAGCTGTTTTTT. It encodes CASSLVTGVTGELFF.

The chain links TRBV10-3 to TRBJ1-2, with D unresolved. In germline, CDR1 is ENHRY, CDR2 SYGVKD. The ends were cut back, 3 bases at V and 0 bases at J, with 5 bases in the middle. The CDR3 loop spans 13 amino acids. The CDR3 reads CAISEASNYGYTF. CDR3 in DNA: TGTGCCATCAGTGAAGCCTCTAACTATGGCTACACCTTC.

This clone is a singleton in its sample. The chain's CDR3 is CASSEPGTGVIATNEKLFF. For the CDR3, the DNA is TGTGCCAGCAGTGAACCCGGGACAGGAGTTATTGCAACTAATGAAAAACTGTTTTTT. The chain couples TRBV2 to TRBJ1-4, with 8 bases matching TRBD1. This CDR3 region has 19 residues. CDR1 and CDR2 (germline): SNHLY, FYNNEI. V shed 2 bases and J 0 bases; nucleotides not matched to a gene: 11.

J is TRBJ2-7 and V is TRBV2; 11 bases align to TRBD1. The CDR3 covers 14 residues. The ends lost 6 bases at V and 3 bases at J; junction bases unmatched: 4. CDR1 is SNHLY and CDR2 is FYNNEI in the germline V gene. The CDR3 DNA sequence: TGTGCCAGCAGGGGGGGACAGGGGGACTACGAGCAGTACTTC. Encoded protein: CASRGGQGDYEQYF.

CDR3 nucleotide sequence: TGTGCCAGCAGCTTGGCGTTGAGGGGCGGGTCTGGAAACACCATATATTTT. Residues: CASSLALRGGSGNTIYF. This chain uses TRBV5-5 with TRBJ1-3; a possible D gene is TRBD1 (5 bases). This CDR3 contains 17 residues. Looked up from germline, CDR1 is SGHKS and CDR2 is YYEKEE (reference sequence). Trimming stripped 0 bases from V and 1 base from J, with 14 bases between.

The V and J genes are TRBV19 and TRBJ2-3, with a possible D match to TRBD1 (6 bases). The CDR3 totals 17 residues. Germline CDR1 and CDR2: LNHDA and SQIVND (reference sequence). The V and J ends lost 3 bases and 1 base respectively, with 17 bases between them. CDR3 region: CASSIRQDPWGTDTQYF. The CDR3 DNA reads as TGTGCCAGTAGTATTCGACAGGATCCATGGGGCACAGATACGCAGTATTTT.

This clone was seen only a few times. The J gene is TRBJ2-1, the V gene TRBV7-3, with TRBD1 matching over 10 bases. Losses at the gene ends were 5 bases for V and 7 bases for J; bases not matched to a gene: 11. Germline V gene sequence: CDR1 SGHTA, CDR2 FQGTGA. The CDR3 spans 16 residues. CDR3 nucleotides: TGTGCCAGCAGCGCCGGATTCGGGACAGGGGTTAATGAGCAGTTCTTC. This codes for CASSAGFGTGVNEQFF.

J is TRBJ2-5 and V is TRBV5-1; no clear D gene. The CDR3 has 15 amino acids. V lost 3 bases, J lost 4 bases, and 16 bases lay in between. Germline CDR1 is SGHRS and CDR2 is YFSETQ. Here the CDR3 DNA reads TGCGCCAGCAGCTACAACAGTGGGTCAGGAGAGACCCAGTACTTC. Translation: CASSYNSGSGETQYF.

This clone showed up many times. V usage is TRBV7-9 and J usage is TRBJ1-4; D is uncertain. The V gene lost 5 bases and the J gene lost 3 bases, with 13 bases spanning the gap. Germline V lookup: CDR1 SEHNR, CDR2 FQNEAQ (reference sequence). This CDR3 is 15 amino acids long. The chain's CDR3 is CASSDLVGANEKLFF. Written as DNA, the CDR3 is TGTGCCAGCAGCGACCTCGTCGGGGCTAATGAAAAACTGTTTTTT.

This chain's CDR3 is CASSNRGDTEAFF. Here the CDR3 DNA reads TGTGCCAGTAGTAACCGGGGGGACACTGAAGCTTTCTTT. The chain recombines TRBV19 with TRBJ1-1; D is possibly TRBD1 (5 bases). The CDR3 has 13 amino acids. The germline CDR1 and CDR2 sequences are LNHDA and SQIVND (reference sequence). V was pared by 4 bases and J by 3 bases, with 9 bases between.

CDR3 sequence reads: CASSGGMAGEDTQYF. As DNA, the CDR3 is TGTGCCAGCTCTGGAGGAATGGCGGGAGAAGATACGCAGTATTTT. The rearrangement joins TRBV18 to TRBJ2-3; 7 positions agree with TRBD2. V gave up 6 bases and J gave up 5 bases; unmatched junction bases: 11. Germline V CDR1 and CDR2: KGHSH, LQKENI. There are 15 residues in the CDR3.

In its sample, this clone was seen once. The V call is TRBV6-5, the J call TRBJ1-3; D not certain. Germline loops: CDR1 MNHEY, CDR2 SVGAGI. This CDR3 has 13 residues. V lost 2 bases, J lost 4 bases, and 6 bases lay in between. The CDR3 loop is CASSYVLGNTIYF. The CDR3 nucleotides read TGTGCCAGCAGTTACGTTCTCGGAAACACCATATATTTT.

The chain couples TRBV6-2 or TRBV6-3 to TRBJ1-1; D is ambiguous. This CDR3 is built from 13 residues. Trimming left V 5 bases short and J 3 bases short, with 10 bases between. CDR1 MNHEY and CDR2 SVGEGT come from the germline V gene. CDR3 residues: CASSRVRDTEAFF. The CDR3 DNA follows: TGTGCCAGCAGTCGAGTCCGGGACACTGAAGCTTTCTTT.

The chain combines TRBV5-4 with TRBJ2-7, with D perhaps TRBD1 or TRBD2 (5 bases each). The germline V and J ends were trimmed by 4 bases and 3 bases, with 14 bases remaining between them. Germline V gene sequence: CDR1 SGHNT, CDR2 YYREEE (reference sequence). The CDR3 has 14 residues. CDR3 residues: CASSPDYGGYEQYF. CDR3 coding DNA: TGTGCCAGCAGCCCCGACTATGGGGGCTACGAGCAGTACTTC.